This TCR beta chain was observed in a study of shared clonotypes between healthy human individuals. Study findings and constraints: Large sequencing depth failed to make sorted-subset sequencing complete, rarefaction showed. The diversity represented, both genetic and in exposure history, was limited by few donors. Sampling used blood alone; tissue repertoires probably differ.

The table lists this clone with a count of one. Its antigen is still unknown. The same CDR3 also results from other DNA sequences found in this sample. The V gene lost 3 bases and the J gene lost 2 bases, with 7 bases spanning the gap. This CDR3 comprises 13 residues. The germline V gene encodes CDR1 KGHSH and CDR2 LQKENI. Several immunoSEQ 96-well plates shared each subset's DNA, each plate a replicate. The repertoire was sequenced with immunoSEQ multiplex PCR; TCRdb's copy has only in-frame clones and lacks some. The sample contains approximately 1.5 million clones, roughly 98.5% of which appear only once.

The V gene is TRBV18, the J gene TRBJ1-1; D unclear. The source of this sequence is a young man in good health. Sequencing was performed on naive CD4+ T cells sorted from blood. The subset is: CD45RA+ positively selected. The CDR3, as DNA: TGTGCCAGCTCACCCGGACCTAACACTGAAGCTTTCTTT. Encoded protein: CASSPGPNTEAFF.